The 5 T cell receptor beta chains presented below share a single source sample, sequenced in a study of blood T cell repertoires in COVID-19. Data came from immunoSEQ multiplex PCR; TCRdb stores just in-frame clones and leaves some out. The table shows about 30,000 clones, with roughly 88% occurring only once. The sequenced material came from peripheral blood. These receptors were obtained from a human donor in a cohort sampled during active COVID-19.

V usage is TRBV5-6 and J usage is TRBJ2-3, with 10 bases lining up with TRBD2. The germline gives CDR1 SGHDT, CDR2 YYEEEE. This CDR3 contains 15 residues. With 3 bases clipped from V and 6 bases from J, the junction kept 7 bases outside the gene matches. Written as DNA, the CDR3 is TGTGCCAGCAGCTCACTAGCGGGGCCTAAGGATACGCAGTATTTT. This gives the protein CASSSLAGPKDTQYF.

This rearrangement joins TRBV5-1 to TRBJ2-1; 8 nucleotides match TRBD2. V gave up 4 bases and J gave up 8 bases; unmatched junction bases: 11. The germline V gene has CDR1 SGHRS and CDR2 YFSETQ. The CDR3 runs to 15 residues. The DNA of the CDR3 is TGCGCCAGCAGCCGCGCTAGCGGGTCGGGGGATGAGCAGTTCTTC. Its protein is CASSRASGSGDEQFF.

V and J are TRBV5-6 and TRBJ1-2; TRBD1 matches at 10 bases. CDR1 SGHDT and CDR2 YYEEEE come from the germline V gene. The CDR3 loop spans 16 amino acids. The J segment lost 1 base and the V segment lost 1 base, leaving 4 bases of the junction unmatched. For the CDR3, the DNA is TGTGCCAGCAGCTTGATGGGACAGGGGCATAACTATGGCTACACCTTC. Translating it yields CASSLMGQGHNYGYTF.

The chain is built from TRBV7-3 and TRBJ1-6; 8 bases are a match to TRBD1. Per germline, CDR1 SGHTA and CDR2 FQGTGA. This CDR3 is built from 19 residues. V dropped 5 bases and J dropped 0; count of bases not matched to a gene: 12. The CDR3 reads CASSPPRDRHSSYNSPLHF. Here the CDR3 DNA reads TGTGCCAGCAGCCCCCCCCGGGACAGGCATAGCTCCTATAATTCACCCCTCCACTTT.

The V call is TRBV23-1, the J call TRBJ1-1, with 10 nucleotides matching TRBD1. TRBV23-1 has ORF status, its function being uncertain. This CDR3 has 17 amino acids. Unmatched junction bases numbered 10, after V lost 3 bases and J lost 3 bases. CDR3 coding DNA: TGCGCCAGCAGTCACCACAACGGGACAGGGGACCACACTGAAGCTTTCTTT. Translation: CASSHHNGTGDHTEAFF.